The 12 T cell receptor beta chains given below trace back to one sample, sequenced in a study of blood T cell repertoires in COVID-19. This table comes from immunoSEQ multiplex PCR, and its TCRdb copy is limited to in-frame clones, with some not included. This table has about 260,000 clones, around 87% appearing once. Source material: peripheral blood. The source of these receptors is a man aged 18 to 30 with active or convalescent COVID-19.

This chain uses TRBV30 with TRBJ2-4, with D possibly TRBD2 on 7 matching bases. Germline V gene lookup returns CDR1 GTSNPN and CDR2 SVGIG (reference sequence). This CDR3 contains 16 residues. With 0 bases removed from V and 0 bases from J, the gap between germline ends came to 12 bases. The CDR3 is CAWSVWGGVAKNIQYF. CDR3 sequence (DNA): TGTGCCTGGAGTGTATGGGGGGGCGTAGCCAAAAACATTCAGTACTTC.

The genes are TRBV28 and TRBJ1-4, with D possibly TRBD1 on 5 matching bases. Germline loops: CDR1 MDHEN, CDR2 SYDVKM. The germline V and J ends were trimmed by 4 bases and 8 bases, with 11 bases remaining between them. The CDR3 runs 13 residues. CDR3 amino acids: CASSSQVWEKLFF. The CDR3 region has the DNA TGTGCCAGCAGTTCACAGGTTTGGGAAAAACTGTTTTTT.

The chain combines TRBV6-7 with TRBJ2-3, with 7 bases aligning to TRBD2. TRBV6-7 is designated an ORF whose function remains uncertain. CDR3 length equals 13 residues. V gave up 11 bases and J gave up 2 bases; unmatched junction bases: 7. The CDR3 is CAWGDYLTDTQYF. The CDR3 DNA sequence: TGTGCCTGGGGGGACTACCTCACAGATACGCAGTATTTT.

V is TRBV4-2 and J is TRBJ1-3; TRBD1 matches at 9 bases. Germline V gene lookup returns CDR1 LGHNA and CDR2 YNFKEQ. V shed 4 bases and J 8 bases; nucleotides not matched to a gene: 6. The CDR3 length is 14 residues. CDR3 amino acids: CASSPQDRGDTIYF. In DNA, the CDR3 is TGTGCCAGCAGCCCACAGGACAGGGGTGACACCATATATTTT.

The count of this clone is one. The rearrangement links TRBV9 to TRBJ2-3, with 8 bases identical to TRBD2. CDR1 is SGDLS and CDR2 is YYNGEE in the germline V gene. This CDR3 spans 16 amino acids. The junction had 9 bases not matched to a gene; V was cut back by 3 bases and J by 3 bases. CDR3 loop: CASSAALAGMTDTQYF. CDR3 bases: TGTGCCAGCAGCGCCGCCCTAGCGGGTATGACAGATACGCAGTATTTT.

The CDR3 nucleotides are TGTGCCTGGAGTCCGGGGGGCAAAAACATTCAGTACTTC. It specifies CAWSPGGKNIQYF. The gene calls are TRBV30 and TRBJ2-4; 7 nucleotides match TRBD2. Germline assignment: CDR1 GTSNPN and CDR2 SVGIG (reference sequence). V shed 2 bases, J shed 3 bases, and the junction held 1 base outside the gene matches. This CDR3 is 13 amino acids long.

This clone has only a few counts. This chain uses TRBV11-2 with TRBJ1-6; D may be TRBD1 (6 bases). Per germline, CDR1 SGHAT and CDR2 FQNNGV. The CDR3 is made up of 14 amino acids. Trimming took off 6 bases at V and 7 bases at J, with 13 bases between the two ends. CDR3 loop: CASRTQGRNSPLHF. CDR3 DNA: TGTGCCAGCAGAACACAGGGACGGAATTCACCCCTCCACTTT.

The chain has TRBV14 and TRBJ1-2, with D uncertain. The germline V gene has CDR1 SGHDN and CDR2 FVKESK. The CDR3 is 13 amino acids. Trimming took off 5 bases at V and 2 bases at J, with 9 bases between the two ends. Here the CDR3 DNA reads TGTGCCAGCAGCATCGACGGGAACTATGGCTACACCTTC. It specifies CASSIDGNYGYTF.

This chain joins TRBV2 and TRBJ2-5, with D perhaps TRBD1 (6 bases). V gave up 7 bases and J gave up 4 bases, with 19 bases separating them. CDR1 SNHLY and CDR2 FYNNEI come from the germline V gene. This CDR3 has 15 residues. The CDR3 nucleotides are TGTGCCAGCACAGGGGAAGGCTCTGGGGGAGAGACCCAGTACTTC. Residues: CASTGEGSGGETQYF.

The chain combines TRBV6-5 with TRBJ1-2; the D gene is possibly TRBD1 (6 bases). The CDR3 totals 14 residues. Germline-derived CDR1 and CDR2 are MNHEY and SVGAGI. The V end was cut by 10 bases, the J end by 1 base, with 16 bases between. The DNA of the CDR3 is TGTGCCACCGGACAGCAAAATCTTAACTATGGCTACACCTTC. It yields the protein CATGQQNLNYGYTF.

CDR3 in DNA: TGTGCCAGTACCCTGAAGGGGGACAGGGCCTACGAGCAGTACTTC. Its protein product is CASTLKGDRAYEQYF. The chain has TRBV19 and TRBJ2-7; TRBD1 agrees at 9 bases. Germline loops: CDR1 LNHDA, CDR2 SQIVND (reference sequence). J gave up 2 bases and V 7 bases, and 9 bases lay outside the gene matches. The CDR3 totals 15 residues. Full variable domain (remainder filled in from reference TRBV19 and TRBJ2-7): DGGITQSPKYLFRKEGQNVTLSCEQNLNHDAMYWYRQDPGQGLRLIYYSQIVNDFQKGDIAEGYSVSREKKESFPLTVTSAQKNPTAFYLCASTLKGDRAYEQYFGPGTRLTVT.

CDR3 region: CASSLEWDRPYGYTF. The CDR3 DNA reads as TGTGCCAGCAGCTTAGAATGGGACAGACCCTATGGCTACACCTTC. The chain couples TRBV6-5 to TRBJ1-2; 7 nucleotides match TRBD1. The ends lost 6 bases at V and 4 bases at J; junction bases unmatched: 11. The germline V gene has CDR1 MNHEY and CDR2 SVGAGI. The CDR3 consists of 15 residues.